The T cell receptor beta chain described here comes from a study of CD8+ T cells in alopecia areata. Turning to the study itself: Tofacitinib ran 6 to 18 months, followed by 6 months off drug.

Investigators isolated RNA and reverse transcribed it into cDNA to act as the sequencing template. TCRdb's table, derived via immunoSEQ multiplex PCR, lists solely in-frame clones and lacks some. The table lists about 180,000 clones, approximately 65% of them singletons. This clone occurred a few times. Its antigen is undetermined. The study, taken as a whole, reports: Clonality in lesional scalp, especially alopecia totalis/universalis, exceeded that of normal scalp.

Germline V gives CDR1 SQVTM, CDR2 ANQGSEA. The CDR3 totals 10 residues. V was pared by 2 bases and J by 9 bases, with 5 bases between. This chain connects TRBV29-1 to TRBJ2-1; D is unclear. This material consisted of CD8+ T cells sorted from blood, taken at week 0. The source of this sequence is a human donor with alopecia areata. This CDR3 is CSVEWVEQFF. The DNA for the CDR3 is TGCAGCGTTGAATGGGTTGAGCAGTTCTTC.